This T cell receptor beta chain derives from a study of control samples from healthy donors and cancer patients. Losses at the gene ends were 3 bases for V and 5 bases for J; bases not matched to a gene: 6. This CDR3 has 14 residues. Per germline, CDR1 SNHLY and CDR2 FYNNEI. The repertoire was sequenced with immunoSEQ multiplex PCR; TCRdb's copy has only in-frame clones and lacks some. This repertoire shows 60,000 to 75,000 clones, about 90% found once; its top ten account for around 2%. The sample was PBMCs. The TCR sequence derives from a woman aged 45 to 65 with head and neck cancer. This sequence joins TRBV2 and TRBJ1-2; TRBD1 agrees at 7 bases. The CDR3 nucleotides read TGTGCCAGCAGTGAGAGACAGGGCCTTTATGGCTACACCTTC. Translating it yields CASSERQGLYGYTF. Complete variable domain (other parts from reference TRBV2 and TRBJ1-2): EPEVTQTPSHQVTQMGQEVILRCVPISNHLYFYWYRQILGQKVEFLVSFYNNEISEKSEIFDDQFSVERPDGSNFTLKIRSTKLEDSAMYFCASSERQGLYGYTFGSGTRLTVV.